These 29 T cell receptor beta chains originate from one sample sequenced in a study of tissue T cells after allogeneic stem cell transplantation. The time point was: mouse harvest day 14 after allogeneic transplant. Tail vein injection delivered 10^7 T-cell-depleted bone marrow cells and 10^6 splenic CD5+ T cells. Produced via immunoSEQ multiplex PCR; TCRdb's table is partial and in-frame only. The data hold about 4,900 clones, with under 55% observed a single time. The sample comprised gut tissue. These receptors all stem from a female BALB/c mouse given C57BL/6 T cells with graft-versus-host disease after an allogeneic hematopoietic cell transplant.

As for this clone: Gene names are mouse gene names. The sequence runs out 1 residue before the end of the CDR3; the remainder is reconstructed from the germline J gene. V and J are TRBV26 and TRBJ2-5, with unresolved D. V was pared by 6 bases and J by 6 bases, with 7 bases between. Germline-derived CDR1 and CDR2 are KGHPV and FQNQEV (reference sequence). The CDR3 runs 11 residues. The CDR3 sequence is CASRLRDTQYF. The CDR3 DNA, read in part, is TGTGCCAGCAGGCTCAGGGACACCCAGTAC.

Only a few counts were recorded for this clone. Each gene name is a mouse one. CDR3 DNA, as far as it was read: TGTGCCAGCAGTGATCCCTCAGGGAGGGAACAGTAC. Translation: CASSDPSGREQY. The full CDR3 protein is CASSDPSGREQYF. The J gene is TRBJ2-7, the V gene TRBV13-3, with a tentative D call TRBD1 (5 bases). The CDR3 end lies 1 residue beyond the end of the read and is filled in from the germline J gene. The CDR3 is made up of 13 amino acids. CDR1 NNHDY and CDR2 SYVADS come from the germline V gene. Trimming removed 1 base at V and 7 bases at J, with 12 bases between.

This clone came up a few times. Gene names are the mouse ones. The read terminates 1 residue before the CDR3 end, so the remaining end is supplied by the germline J gene. This chain joins TRBV26 and TRBJ2-4; weak D call: TRBD2 (6 bases). V shed 4 bases and J shed 3 bases, with 8 bases lying between them. The CDR3 runs 13 residues. The germline V gene encodes CDR1 KGHPV and CDR2 FQNQEV (reference sequence). Incomplete CDR3 DNA: TGTGCCAGCAGTCCCGGACTGCAAAACACCTTGTAC. Protein product: CASSPGLQNTLY. The CDR3 in full is CASSPGLQNTLYF.

Notes on this clone: Genes here carry mouse names. Coverage ceases 1 residue before the CDR3 finishes, and the germline J gene fills in the end. V gene TRBV26 combines with J gene TRBJ1-1; a weak D match, TRBD1 (6 bases). Between the trimmed V and J ends, which lost 4 bases and 1 base, there was a span of 7 bases. CDR1 and CDR2 from the germline V gene are KGHPV and FQNQEV (reference sequence). The CDR3 is 13 amino acids. This chain's CDR3 is CASSPGQNTEVFF. CDR3 DNA, as far as it was read: TGTGCCAGCAGTCCGGGACAAAACACAGAAGTCTTC.

The table lists this clone with a count of one. Genes and germline are mouse. From the germline J gene comes the end of the CDR3, since the read stops 1 residue before it. This chain joins TRBV19 and TRBJ1-6, with 10 bases lining up with TRBD1. TRBJ1-6 is given ORF status, its function remaining uncertain. Germline V gene lookup returns CDR1 FNHDT and CDR2 SITEND (reference sequence). With 5 bases clipped from V and 2 bases from J, the junction kept 1 base outside the gene matches. This CDR3 comprises 15 residues. CDR3 residues: CASRGTGAYNSPLYF. The DNA read from the CDR3 is TGTGCCAGCAGAGGGACAGGGGCCTATAATTCGCCCCTCTAC.

About this clone: Gene names follow the mouse nomenclature. The DNA ends 1 residue before the CDR3 does, and the rest of the CDR3 is filled in from the germline J gene. The V and J genes are TRBV16 and TRBJ1-1; tentatively, D is TRBD1 (6 bases). Trimming removed 3 bases at V and 1 base at J, with 9 bases between. Germline CDR1 SGHSA, CDR2 FRNQAP. This CDR3 has 14 residues. CDR3 in amino acids: CASSLAGANTEVFF. The sequenced CDR3 bases are TGTGCAAGCAGCTTGGCGGGGGCGAACACAGAAGTCTTC.

A note on this clone: The gene names here belong to mouse. The CDR3 end falls 1 residue outside the read, so it is completed with the germline J gene. The chain is built from TRBV26 and TRBJ2-5; 10 bases are a match to TRBD2. V dropped 0 bases and J dropped 3; count of bases not matched to a gene: 0. CDR1 is KGHPV and CDR2 is FQNQEV in the germline V gene (reference sequence). The CDR3 consists of 15 residues. The CDR3 DNA, read in part, is TGTGCCAGCAGTCTGTCGGGACTGGGGCAAGACACCCAGTAC. As protein: CASSLSGLGQDTQY. In full, the CDR3 reads CASSLSGLGQDTQYF. Full variable domain (remainder filled in from reference TRBV26 and TRBJ2-5): NSKVIQTPRYLVKGQGQKAKMRCIPEKGHPVVFWYQQNKNNEFKFLINFQNQEVLQQIDMTEKRFSAECPSNSPCSLEIQSSEAGDSALYLCASSLSGLGQDTQYFGPGTRLLVL.

With regard to this clone: Gene and germline names: mouse. The read halts 1 residue ahead of the CDR3 end, with the missing end drawn from the germline J gene. The rearrangement joins TRBV15 to TRBJ1-6; no clear D gene. TRBJ1-6 is an ORF, and what it does is uncertain. CDR1 and CDR2 (germline): SGHND, FRSKSL. The V end was cut by 6 bases, the J end by 5 bases, with 5 bases between. The CDR3 extends over 12 amino acids. Partial CDR3 DNA: TGTGCCAGCAGACCTGATAATTCGCCCCTCTAC. Its protein product is CASRPDNSPLY. The CDR3, in full, reads CASRPDNSPLYF.

In regard to this clone: Gene and germline names: mouse. Sequencing ends 1 residue short of the CDR3 end; the germline J gene provides the rest. V is TRBV14 and J is TRBJ2-1, with TRBD1 identical over 10 bases. The CDR3 sequence is 14 residues long. CDR1 and CDR2 from the germline V gene are SGHDT and FRDEAV. V lost 5 bases, J lost 7 bases, and 6 bases stayed unmatched. The CDR3 region is CASSRQGAGAEQFF. CDR3 bases read: TGTGCCAGCAGCCGACAGGGGGCGGGGGCTGAGCAGTTC.

The table lists this clone with a few counts. All gene names here are mouse names. Read sequence stops 1 residue before the CDR3 end, and the germline J gene provides the missing end. The chain couples TRBV13-2 to TRBJ1-2, with D tentatively TRBD1 (5 bases). Germline V CDR1 and CDR2: NNHNN, SYGAGS (reference sequence). Between the trimmed V and J ends, which lost 3 bases and 0 bases, there was a span of 6 bases. The CDR3 loop spans 13 amino acids. The sequenced CDR3 bases are TGTGCCAGCGGTGCGACAGCAAACTCCGACTACACC. Amino acid sequence: CASGATANSDYT. The complete CDR3 reads CASGATANSDYTF.

With regard to this clone: Gene names follow the mouse nomenclature. The read gets to within 1 residue of the CDR3 end, and the germline J gene fills in the rest. This chain links TRBV13-3 with TRBJ1-4; D remains unclear. The length of the CDR3 is 15 residues. The V and J ends lost 0 bases and 1 base respectively, with 7 bases between them. Germline loops: CDR1 NNHDY, CDR2 SYVADS. Partial CDR3 DNA: TGTGCCAGCAGTGATGCACGCAGTTCCAACGAAAGATTATTT. Encoded protein: CASSDARSSNERLF. The entire CDR3 reads CASSDARSSNERLFF.

This clone is medium-sized. Gene names follow the mouse nomenclature. The read halts 1 residue ahead of the CDR3 end, with the missing end drawn from the germline J gene. The V and J genes are TRBV3 and TRBJ1-3; D possibly corresponds to TRBD1 (5 bases). The CDR3 spans 14 residues. The germline V and J ends were trimmed by 3 bases and 0 bases, with 6 bases remaining between them. From germline, CDR1 is SNHLY and CDR2 FYNGKV (reference sequence). CDR3 in amino acids: CASSFDSSGNTLYF. The CDR3 bases that were read are TGTGCCAGCAGCTTTGACAGTTCTGGAAATACGCTCTAT.

Note on this clone: Gene names and germline match the mouse. The CDR3 extends 1 residue past the end of the read, so its final part is completed from the germline J gene. J is TRBJ2-2 and V is TRBV1; 7 nucleotides agree with TRBD2. The CDR3 spans 17 residues. The germline gives CDR1 NSQYPW, CDR2 LRSPGD (reference sequence). The V and J ends lost 0 bases and 0 bases, in that order; junction bases with no gene match: 4. The CDR3 bases that were read are TGCACCTGCAGTGCAGAGTACTGGGGAACAAACACCGGGCAGCTCTAC. Protein sequence: CTCSAEYWGTNTGQLY. The whole CDR3 protein is CTCSAEYWGTNTGQLYF.

As regards this clone: Gene names are the mouse ones. The CDR3 end is not reached by the read, which stops 1 residue before it; the germline J gene fills it in. The rearrangement joins TRBV20 to TRBJ1-3; 8 bases map to TRBD1. The CDR3 has 15 amino acids. Trimming removed 5 bases from V and 0 bases from J; junction bases left unmatched: 6. Looked up from germline, CDR1 is GFQATS and CDR2 is STVNSAI. The DNA read from the CDR3 is TGTGGTGCTGGAGGGACAGGAAATTCTGGAAATACGCTCTAT. It codes for CGAGGTGNSGNTLY. The CDR3 in its entirety is CGAGGTGNSGNTLYF.

By share, this clone counts as large. Gene names are mouse gene names. The sequenced fragment ends 1 residue before the CDR3 boundary, so the rest is inferred from the germline J gene. The chain links TRBV26 to TRBJ2-4, with D uncertain. The germline V and J ends were trimmed by 5 bases and 2 bases, with 8 bases remaining between them. The germline V gene has CDR1 KGHPV and CDR2 FQNQEV (reference sequence). This CDR3 comprises 13 residues. CDR3 amino acids: CASSILAQNTLYF. Incomplete CDR3 DNA: TGTGCCAGCAGTATCCTGGCTCAAAACACCTTGTAC.

This clone was seen more than once but under ten times. Gene names are mouse gene names. Read coverage stops 1 residue before the CDR3 terminus; the germline J gene supplies the remainder. The V and J genes are TRBV5 and TRBJ2-4, with a tentative D call TRBD1 (5 bases). Germline V gene lookup returns CDR1 LGHNA and CDR2 YNLKQL (reference sequence). The V end was cut by 2 bases, the J end by 1 base, with 7 bases between. The CDR3 loop spans 14 amino acids. CDR3: CASSQRGGQNTLYF. CDR3 DNA, as far as it was read: TGTGCCAGCAGCCAAAGGGGAGGTCAAAACACCTTGTAC.

Turning to this clone: Germline and genes here are mouse. The read stops 1 residue short of the end of the CDR3; the missing end is completed from the germline J gene. V gene TRBV3 combines with J gene TRBJ2-7; 8 bases map to TRBD2. Trimming removed 5 bases from V and 0 bases from J; junction bases left unmatched: 6. CDR3 length: 15 amino acids. Looked up from germline, CDR1 is SNHLY and CDR2 is FYNGKV (reference sequence). The CDR3 spells CASSPYWGSSYEQYF. The CDR3 DNA, read in part, is TGTGCCAGCAGCCCCTACTGGGGGAGCTCCTATGAACAGTAC.

On this clone: These gene names are mouse names. CDR3 DNA, as far as it was read: TGTGCCAGCAGCTTAGTCAGTTATGAACAGTAC. It is translated as CASSLVSYEQY. The entire CDR3 is CASSLVSYEQYF. The V and J genes are TRBV3 and TRBJ2-7, with D unresolved. Read coverage stops 1 residue before the CDR3 terminus; the germline J gene supplies the remainder. V was clipped by 1 base and J by 4 bases, with 5 bases between them. This CDR3 is built from 12 residues. The germline gives CDR1 SNHLY, CDR2 FYNGKV (reference sequence). Filled out from reference TRBV3 and TRBJ2-7, the complete variable domain reads GPKVLQIPSHQIIDMGQMVTLNCDPVSNHLYFYWYKQILGQQMEFLVNFYNGKVMEKSKLFKDQFSVERPDGSYFTLKIQPTALEDSAVYFCASSLVSYEQYFGPGTRLTVL.

This clone qualifies as medium-sized. Genes and germline come from the mouse. Coverage ceases 1 residue before the CDR3 finishes, and the germline J gene fills in the end. The rearrangement joins TRBV29 to TRBJ2-3; TRBD2 agrees at 7 bases. Germline V CDR1 and CDR2: MSHET, SYDVDS. V was pared by 5 bases and J by 0 bases, with 5 bases of the junction left unmatched. The CDR3 has 15 amino acids. The sequenced part of the CDR3 DNA is TGTGCTAGCAGTACCCGACTGGGTAGTGCAGAAACGCTGTAT. It is translated as CASSTRLGSAETLY. The entire CDR3 sequence reads CASSTRLGSAETLYF.

This clone rates as medium-sized. The genes and germline here are from mouse. The read falls 1 residue short of the CDR3 end, and the missing part is taken from the germline J gene. The chain uses TRBV23 and TRBJ1-5; the DNA was not compared with TRBD1, the D call given in the table. CDR3 length: 12 residues. Germline CDR1 reads KGHTA; CDR2 reads FQNQQP. Partial CDR3 DNA: TGCTCCAGCAGCAGGGACATCCAGGCTCCGCTT. Translated, it gives CSSSRDIQAPL. The full-length CDR3 reads as CSSSRDIQAPLF.

In the case of this clone: Mouse gene names and germline throughout. CDR3 DNA, as far as it was read: TGTGCCAGCAGCCCCACAACAAACACAGAAGTCTTC. Encoded protein: CASSPTTNTEVF. The full CDR3 protein reads CASSPTTNTEVFF. This chain uses TRBV5 with TRBJ1-1, with D unclear. The read terminates 1 residue before the CDR3 end, so the remaining end is supplied by the germline J gene. Trimming removed 4 bases from V and 0 bases from J, with 6 bases in between. The CDR3 consists of 13 residues. The germline CDR1 and CDR2 sequences are LGHNA and YNLKQL (reference sequence).

Remarks on this clone: Mouse germline and gene names are used. The CDR3 is CSSSQSGGGNTGQLYF. The covered CDR3 bases are TGCTCCAGCAGTCAATCTGGGGGTGGAAACACCGGGCAGCTCTAC. The genes are TRBV23 and TRBJ2-2; whether TRBD2, the table's D call, matches the DNA was not checked. Read data end 1 residue before the CDR3 end; the end is taken from the germline J gene. The germline V gene encodes CDR1 KGHTA and CDR2 FQNQQP. The CDR3 totals 16 residues.

Regarding this clone: Genes and germline come from the mouse. This chain's CDR3 is CASSLPGGPNQDTQYF. CDR3 bases read: TGTGCCAGCTCTCTGCCTGGGGGGCCCAACCAAGACACCCAGTAC. The V gene is TRBV12-2, the J gene TRBJ2-5, with 8 bases that match TRBD2. The read halts 1 residue ahead of the CDR3 end, with the missing end drawn from the germline J gene. CDR1 is SGHLS and CDR2 is HYDKME in the germline V gene. This CDR3 is built from 16 residues. V shed 1 base, J shed 0 bases, and the junction held 5 bases outside the gene matches. Supplemented by reference TRBV12-2 and TRBJ2-5, the full variable domain reads NSGVVQSPRYIIKGKGERSILKCIPISGHLSVAWYQQTQGQELKFFIQHYDKMERDKGNLPSRFSVQQFDDYHSEMNMSALELEDSAVYFCASSLPGGPNQDTQYFGPGTRLLVL.

As to this clone: Gene names denote mouse genes. The read falls 1 residue short of the CDR3 end, and the missing part is taken from the germline J gene. The gene calls are TRBV17 and TRBJ2-7; 10 bases align to TRBD2. Germline CDR1 reads MNHDT; CDR2 reads YYDKIL. This CDR3 is 15 amino acids long. Trimming at V came to 5 bases and at J to 2 bases, leaving 6 bases not matched to a gene. Incomplete CDR3 DNA: TGTGCTAGCAGTTCCCCGACTGGGGGGCCCTATGAACAGTAC. Encoded protein: CASSSPTGGPYEQY. The whole CDR3 reads CASSSPTGGPYEQYF. The complete variable domain, with remaining parts taken from reference TRBV17 and TRBJ2-7, reads DTTVKQNPRYKLARVGKPVNLICSQTMNHDTMYWYQKKPNQAPKLLLFYYDKILNREADTFEKFQSSRPNNSFCSLYIGSAGLEYSAMYLCASSSPTGGPYEQYFGPGTRLTVL.

A remark on this clone: The germline and genes are mouse ones. The sequence runs out 1 residue before the end of the CDR3; the remainder is reconstructed from the germline J gene. V gene TRBV26 combines with J gene TRBJ2-3, with 7 bases identical to TRBD2. CDR1 KGHPV and CDR2 FQNQEV come from the germline V gene (reference sequence). This CDR3 comprises 15 residues. V dropped 3 bases and J dropped 0; count of bases not matched to a gene: 3. The DNA read from the CDR3 is TGTGCCAGCAGTCTTGTCTGGGGGAGTGCAGAAACGCTGTAT. Its translation: CASSLVWGSAETLY. The full CDR3 protein reads CASSLVWGSAETLYF.

By its share, this clone is medium-sized (0.01 to 0.1%). Gene names denote mouse genes. The sequenced CDR3 bases are TGCTCCAGCAGTCTGAGGACTGGGGGGGTGGCTGAGCAGTTC. It is translated as CSSSLRTGGVAEQF. The full CDR3 protein reads CSSSLRTGGVAEQFF. The chain links TRBV23 to TRBJ2-1; TRBD2 is taken as the D call from the table, unchecked against the DNA. With the read ending 1 residue before the CDR3 end, the germline J gene is used to fill in that end. Germline CDR1 reads KGHTA; CDR2 reads FQNQQP. CDR3 length: 15 amino acids.

This clone was counted between two and nine times. The genes are named according to mouse. The read comes to an end 1 residue before the CDR3 does, leaving the germline J gene to fill in the end. The chain has TRBV15 and TRBJ2-7; 9 bases fit TRBD1. Germline V CDR1 and CDR2: SGHND, FRSKSL. The CDR3 extends over 13 amino acids. J was trimmed by 3 bases and V by 5 bases; bases with no gene match: 2. CDR3 amino acids: CASSRTGVYEQYF. The CDR3 DNA, read in part, is TGTGCCAGCAGTCGGACAGGGGTCTATGAACAGTAC.

This clone counts as medium-sized. The germline and genes are mouse ones. The read comes to an end 1 residue before the CDR3 does, leaving the germline J gene to fill in the end. The chain has TRBV16 and TRBJ2-7, with D possibly TRBD1 on 5 matching bases. The CDR3 extends over 13 amino acids. The V end lost 0 bases, the J end lost 7 bases, and 10 bases lay between the germline ends. Germline CDR1 SGHSA, CDR2 FRNQAP. The CDR3 reads CASSLDPGLEQYF. Partial CDR3 DNA: TGTGCAAGCAGCTTAGATCCAGGGTTGGAACAGTAC.

This clone occurred a few times. Gene names and germline match the mouse. The sequenced fragment ends 1 residue before the CDR3 boundary, so the rest is inferred from the germline J gene. V usage is TRBV23 and J usage is TRBJ2-5; TRBD1 is taken as the D call from the table, unchecked against the DNA. The CDR3 totals 15 residues. Germline V gives CDR1 KGHTA, CDR2 FQNQQP. The CDR3 sequence: CSSSLGQPNQDTQYF. The sequenced CDR3 bases are TGCTCCAGCAGCCTCGGACAGCCCAACCAAGACACCCAGTAC.